This passage covers 12 T cell receptor beta chains from one sample sequenced in a study of blood T cells in healthy people across ages. Next came a second PCR, run for roughly 6 to 11 cycles, which used a sample-barcoded 5' primer along with a J-beta primer mix. TCRdb recomputed calls from the 5' RACE reads with MiXCR, one row per CDR3 protein. This table has 800,000 or so distinct CDR3 sequences, 20% to 25% appearing once. These data also featured in a second study, about T cells of mothers and their children.

Sample: blood. The receptors originated from a boy between 5 and 17 years old in good health.

Turning to this clonotype: At one end the junction does not follow the germline gene, possibly because of a read error. The rearrangement links TRBV18 to TRBJ2-1; D might be TRBD1 (6 bases). CDR3 size: 14 residues. Germline V gene data show CDR1 as KGHSH and CDR2 as LQKENI. The CDR3 here is CASSPTPGEETQCF. CDR3 DNA: TGTGCCAGCTCACCTACGCCAGGGGAAGAGACCCAGTGCTTC.

This clonotype showed up just a few times. Here the CDR3 DNA reads TGTGCCAGCAGGACGGGCCCTAGTATCCTGAGCACTGAAGCTTTCTTT. It encodes CASRTGPSILSTEAFF. The chain carries TRBV6-1 and TRBJ1-1; D is uncertain. Germline CDR1 and CDR2: MNHNS and SASEGT. CDR3 length equals 16 residues. Trimming took 6 bases from V and 4 from J, leaving 21 bases between them.

This clonotype was seen a few times. This chain links TRBV6-6 with TRBJ1-5, with D hard to call. The CDR3 runs to 15 residues. Germline values: CDR1 MNHNY, CDR2 SVGAGI (reference sequence). V gave up 0 bases and J gave up 5 bases, with 11 bases separating them. This CDR3 is CASSYSWDGDQPQHF. The DNA of the CDR3 is TGTGCCAGCAGTTACTCGTGGGATGGGGATCAGCCCCAGCATTTT.

This chain links TRBV4-3 with TRBJ2-7, with unresolved D. The J call may not be correct, given that the DNA end is closer to TRBJ2-1. The CDR3 runs to 16 residues. The V gene's germline CDR1 is LGHNA and CDR2 YSLEER. The CDR3 loop is CASSQVRVGYNNEQFF. CDR3 nucleotides: TGCGCCAGCAGCCAAGTGCGAGTAGGGTACAACAATGAGCAGTTCTTC.

This clonotype appeared once. The rearrangement joins TRBV29-1 to TRBJ2-7; the match to TRBD1 covers 9 bases. V lost 8 bases to trimming and J lost 6 bases; unmatched junction nucleotides: 11. The CDR3 covers 13 residues. CDR1 and CDR2 (germline): SQVTM, ANQGSEA. Written as DNA, the CDR3 is TGCAGCCACGGGACAGGGCAAGTCTGCGAGCAGTACTTC. Translation gives CSHGTGQVCEQYF.

The chain combines TRBV3-1 with TRBJ2-2, with TRBD1 as a possible D gene (6 bases). CDR1 and CDR2 from the germline V gene are LGHDT and YNNKEL (reference sequence). Deletions cut 0 bases from V and 2 bases from J, with 13 bases between. The CDR3 totals 17 residues. The CDR3 DNA reads as TGTGCCAGCAGCCAAGACTTCAACAGGGTCAACACCGGGGAGCTGTTTTTT. Residues: CASSQDFNRVNTGELFF.

The chain links TRBV27 to TRBJ2-2; 10 nucleotides line up with TRBD1. CDR3 length equals 15 residues. CDR1 MNHEY and CDR2 SMNVEV come from the germline V gene (reference sequence). V trimming: 6 bases; J trimming: 2 bases; junction bases outside the gene matches: 3. This CDR3 is CASSDRGLNTGELFF. The CDR3 DNA is TGTGCCAGCAGCGACAGGGGGCTAAACACCGGGGAGCTGTTTTTT.

DNA for the CDR3: TGCGCCAGCAGCAAGACTAGCGGGGGGGCCGGAGATACGCAGTATTTT. Encoded protein: CASSKTSGGAGDTQYF. V usage is TRBV5-1 and J usage is TRBJ2-3; 14 bases are a match to TRBD2. Trimming at V came to 4 bases and at J to 5 bases, leaving 6 bases not matched to a gene. The CDR3 covers 16 residues. Germline CDR1 is SGHRS and CDR2 is YFSETQ.

This clonotype has more than one count but fewer than ten. This chain connects TRBV7-2 to TRBJ1-2; 7 positions agree with TRBD1. J gave up 4 bases and V 5 bases, and 13 bases lay outside the gene matches. Per the germline V gene, CDR1 is SGHTA and CDR2 is FQGNSA. The CDR3 runs 16 residues. The CDR3 sequence: CASSQIQTGWSYGYTF. The CDR3, as DNA: TGTGCCAGCAGCCAAATTCAGACAGGGTGGAGCTATGGCTACACCTTC.

The table lists this clonotype with a few counts. The rearrangement joins TRBV2 to TRBJ1-4; D gene unclear. Trimming removed 2 bases from V and 5 bases from J, with 9 bases in between. The CDR3 sequence is 14 residues long. Germline V gene data show CDR1 as SNHLY and CDR2 as FYNNEI. CDR3 coding DNA: TGTGCCAGCAGTGAACGCGACCCGAATGAAAAACTGTTTTTT. This translates into CASSERDPNEKLFF. The entire variable domain, with the rest obtained from reference TRBV2 and TRBJ1-4, is as follows: EPEVTQTPSHQVTQMGQEVILRCVPISNHLYFYWYRQILGQKVEFLVSFYNNEISEKSEIFDDQFSVERPDGSNFTLKIRSTKLEDSAMYFCASSERDPNEKLFFGSGTQLSVL.

The chain uses TRBV20-1 and TRBJ2-1; no clear D gene. V was cut by 0 bases and J by 1 base, with 10 bases left in between. This CDR3 spans 15 amino acids. Germline V lookup: CDR1 DFQATT, CDR2 SNEGSKA (reference sequence). The CDR3 DNA sequence: TGCAGTGCTAGAGATTCGGAAATATCCTACAATGAGCAGTTCTTC. Protein: CSARDSEISYNEQFF.

This clonotype was observed a few times. The chain carries TRBV6-1 and TRBJ2-2; D is possibly TRBD1 or TRBD2 (5 bases each). This CDR3 has 14 amino acids. V gave up 1 base and J gave up 3 bases, with 6 bases separating them. CDR1 MNHNS and CDR2 SASEGT come from the germline V gene. In nucleotides, the CDR3 is TGTGCCAGCAGTGAAGGGGACCACACCGGGGAGCTGTTTTTT. This gives the protein CASSEGDHTGELFF.